Included here is one T cell receptor (beta chain) sequence, with context. Its antigen remains unknown. The same CDR3 also results from other DNA sequences found in this sample. The table came from immunoSEQ multiplex PCR; TCRdb's copy has only in-frame clones and leaves some out. The sample consists of about 150,000 clones, roughly 90% of them appearing once. Germline CDR1 is SGHAT and CDR2 is FQNNGV. The length of the CDR3 is 12 residues. The V and J ends lost 1 base and 7 bases respectively, with 5 bases between them. These data come from a study of T cell responses to AZD1222 COVID-19 vaccine. General study results and limits: Donors were mostly white British, more females; clonal diversity possibly underestimated.

The receptor was isolated from an adult in good health. This material consisted of peripheral blood, taken on day 0 of AZD1222 vaccination. This sequence joins TRBV11-2 and TRBJ2-1, with D unclear. CDR3 residues: CASSLGVNEQFF. The CDR3 bases are TGTGCCAGCAGCTTAGGGGTTAATGAGCAGTTCTTC.